The present entry profiles one T cell receptor beta chain with its context. Clones were sequenced by immunoSEQ multiplex PCR, and TCRdb holds only the in-frame ones, with some missing. Among 400,000 to 550,000 clones listed, approximately 90% were seen once. CDR3 size: 13 residues. CDR1 is SGDLS, CDR2 YYNGEE, per germline. The ends were cut back, 5 bases at V and 1 base at J, with 10 bases in the middle. This entry comes from a study of blood T cell repertoires in COVID-19. Input material: PBMCs or T cells enriched from blood (not recorded which). The chain combines TRBV9 with TRBJ2-7, with unresolved D. The source of this sequence is a woman aged 18-35 years with acute COVID-19. CDR3 nucleotides: TGTGCCAGCAGGGCAGATTCTTCCTACGAGCAGTACTTC. Translating it yields CASRADSSYEQYF.